This T cell receptor (beta chain) was captured by sequencing in a study of blood T cell repertoires in COVID-19. Study in general: Sources were T cells, B-cell-depleted T cells, or PBMCs; the material itself was cDNA or gDNA.

The CDR3 length is 15 residues. Trimming left V 6 bases short and J 0 bases short, with 14 bases between. Germline V gene lookup returns CDR1 MNHEY and CDR2 SMNVEV (reference sequence). The repertoire was sequenced with immunoSEQ multiplex PCR; TCRdb's copy has only in-frame clones and lacks some. This table has 65,000 to 95,000 clones, roughly 87% appearing once. The chain recombines TRBV27 with TRBJ1-1, with TRBD1 as a possible D gene (6 bases). The specimen sequenced was peripheral blood. The clonotype originates from a man between 65 and 85 years old with acute or convalescent COVID-19. CDR3 in DNA: TGTGCCAGCAGACGGGGACAAGGTCTGAACACTGAAGCTTTCTTT. Its protein product is CASRRGQGLNTEAFF.